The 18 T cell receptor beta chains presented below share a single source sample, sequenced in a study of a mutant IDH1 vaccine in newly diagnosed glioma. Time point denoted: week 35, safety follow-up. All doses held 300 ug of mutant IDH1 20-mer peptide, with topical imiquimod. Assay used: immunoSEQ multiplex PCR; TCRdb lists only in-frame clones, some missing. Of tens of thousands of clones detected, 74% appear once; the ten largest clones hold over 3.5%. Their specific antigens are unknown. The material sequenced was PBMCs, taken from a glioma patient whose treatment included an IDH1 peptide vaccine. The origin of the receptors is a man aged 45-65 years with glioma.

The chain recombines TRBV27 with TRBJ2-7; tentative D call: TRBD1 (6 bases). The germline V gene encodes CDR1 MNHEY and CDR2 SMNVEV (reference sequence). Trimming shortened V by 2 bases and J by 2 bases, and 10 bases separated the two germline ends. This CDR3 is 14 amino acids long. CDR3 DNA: TGTGCCAGCAGTTTAGGCAGGGGTCCCTACGAGCAGTACTTC. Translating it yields CASSLGRGPYEQYF.

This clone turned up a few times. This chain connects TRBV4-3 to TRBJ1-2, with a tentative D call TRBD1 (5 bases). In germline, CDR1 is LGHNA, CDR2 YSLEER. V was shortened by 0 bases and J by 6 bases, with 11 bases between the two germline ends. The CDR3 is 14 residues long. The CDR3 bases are TGCGCCAGCAGCCAAGATCAGACAGAGGATGGCTACACCTTC. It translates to CASSQDQTEDGYTF.

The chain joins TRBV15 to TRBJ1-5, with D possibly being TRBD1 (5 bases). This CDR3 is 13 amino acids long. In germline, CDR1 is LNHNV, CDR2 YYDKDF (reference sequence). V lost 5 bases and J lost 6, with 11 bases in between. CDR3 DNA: TGTGCCACCAGCCAAGGGGTAAGTCAGCCCCAGCATTTT. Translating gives CATSQGVSQPQHF.

In nucleotides, the CDR3 is TGCGCCAGCAGCCCGAGCATTTCAGGCTATGAGCAGTTCTTC. Protein: CASSPSISGYEQFF. The V call is TRBV4-3, the J call TRBJ2-1; D remains unclear. The ends were cut back, 4 bases at V and 8 bases at J, with 15 bases in the middle. The germline V gene encodes CDR1 LGHNA and CDR2 YSLEER. This CDR3 has 14 residues.

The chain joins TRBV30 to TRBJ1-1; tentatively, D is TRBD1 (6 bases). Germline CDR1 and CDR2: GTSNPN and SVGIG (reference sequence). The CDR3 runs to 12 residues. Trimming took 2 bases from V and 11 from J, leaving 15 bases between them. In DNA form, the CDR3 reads TGTGCCTGGAGTTGGCTTGGGCAGGGGGCTTTCTTT. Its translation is CAWSWLGQGAFF.

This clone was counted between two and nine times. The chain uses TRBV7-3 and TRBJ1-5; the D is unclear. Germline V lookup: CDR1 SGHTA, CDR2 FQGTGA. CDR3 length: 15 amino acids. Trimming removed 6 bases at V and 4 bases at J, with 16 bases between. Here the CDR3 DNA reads TGTGCCAGCAGGCGGAAAGTGACGGATAATCAGCCCCAGCATTTT. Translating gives CASRRKVTDNQPQHF.

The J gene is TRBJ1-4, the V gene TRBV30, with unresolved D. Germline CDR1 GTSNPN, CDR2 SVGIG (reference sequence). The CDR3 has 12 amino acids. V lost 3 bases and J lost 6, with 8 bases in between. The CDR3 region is CAWSSVHEKLFF. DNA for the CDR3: TGTGCCTGGAGCTCCGTCCATGAAAAACTGTTTTTT. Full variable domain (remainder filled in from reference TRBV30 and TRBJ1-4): SQTIHQWPATLVQPVGSPLSLECTVEGTSNPNLYWYRQAAGRGLQLLFYSVGIGQISSEVPQNLSASRPQDRQFILSSKKLLLSDSGFYLCAWSSVHEKLFFGSGTQLSVL.

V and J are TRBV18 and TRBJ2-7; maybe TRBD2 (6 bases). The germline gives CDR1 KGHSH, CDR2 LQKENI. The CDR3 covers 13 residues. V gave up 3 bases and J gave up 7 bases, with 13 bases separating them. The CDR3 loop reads CASSPGPAGEQYF. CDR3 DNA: TGTGCCAGCTCACCTGGGCCGGCGGGGGAGCAGTACTTC.

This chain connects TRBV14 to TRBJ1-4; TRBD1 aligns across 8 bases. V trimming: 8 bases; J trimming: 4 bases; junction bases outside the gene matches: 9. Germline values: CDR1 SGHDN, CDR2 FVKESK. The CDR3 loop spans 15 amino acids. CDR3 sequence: CASSAPGGLNEKLFF. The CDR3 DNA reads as TGTGCCAGCTCAGCACCAGGGGGCCTTAATGAAAAACTGTTTTTT.

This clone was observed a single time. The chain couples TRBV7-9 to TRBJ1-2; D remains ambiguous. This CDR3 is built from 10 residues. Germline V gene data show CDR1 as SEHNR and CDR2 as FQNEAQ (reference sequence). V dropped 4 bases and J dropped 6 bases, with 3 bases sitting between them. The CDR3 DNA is TGTGCCAGCAGCTCCGATGGCTACACCTTC. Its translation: CASSSDGYTF.

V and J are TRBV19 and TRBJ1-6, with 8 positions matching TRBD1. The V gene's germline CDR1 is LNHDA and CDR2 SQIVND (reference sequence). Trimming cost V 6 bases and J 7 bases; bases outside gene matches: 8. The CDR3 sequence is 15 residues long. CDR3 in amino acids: CASSSGTGVNSPLHF. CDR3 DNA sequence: TGTGCCAGTAGCTCCGGGACAGGTGTCAATTCACCCCTCCACTTT. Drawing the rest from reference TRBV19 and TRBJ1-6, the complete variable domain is DGGITQSPKYLFRKEGQNVTLSCEQNLNHDAMYWYRQDPGQGLRLIYYSQIVNDFQKGDIAEGYSVSREKKESFPLTVTSAQKNPTAFYLCASSSGTGVNSPLHFGNGTRLTVT.

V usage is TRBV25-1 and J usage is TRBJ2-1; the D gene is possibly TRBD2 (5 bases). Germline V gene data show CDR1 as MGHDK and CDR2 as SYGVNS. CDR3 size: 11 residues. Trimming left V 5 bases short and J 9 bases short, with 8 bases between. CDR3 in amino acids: CASSPAGEQFF. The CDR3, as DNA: TGTGCCAGCAGTCCGGCGGGTGAGCAGTTCTTC.

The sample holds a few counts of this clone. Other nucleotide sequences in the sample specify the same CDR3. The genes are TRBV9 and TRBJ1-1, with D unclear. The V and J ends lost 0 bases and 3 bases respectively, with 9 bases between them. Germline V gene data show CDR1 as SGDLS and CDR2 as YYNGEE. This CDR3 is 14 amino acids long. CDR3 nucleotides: TGTGCCAGCAGCGTAGAGGGCGGGGACACTGAAGCTTTCTTT. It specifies CASSVEGGDTEAFF.

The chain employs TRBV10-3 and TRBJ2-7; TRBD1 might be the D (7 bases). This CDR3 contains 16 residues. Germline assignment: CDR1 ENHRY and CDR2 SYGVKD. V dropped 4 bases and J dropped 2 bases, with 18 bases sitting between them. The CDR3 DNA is TGTGCCATCAGTGGTTCCTCAGGGGGGTGGGCCTACGAGCAGTACTTC. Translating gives CAISGSSGGWAYEQYF.

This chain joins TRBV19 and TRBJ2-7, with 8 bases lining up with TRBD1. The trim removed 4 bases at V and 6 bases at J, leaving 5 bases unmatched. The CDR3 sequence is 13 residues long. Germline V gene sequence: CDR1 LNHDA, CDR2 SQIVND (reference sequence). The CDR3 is CASSTLGTGEQYF. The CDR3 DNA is TGTGCCAGTAGTACCCTAGGGACAGGCGAGCAGTACTTC.

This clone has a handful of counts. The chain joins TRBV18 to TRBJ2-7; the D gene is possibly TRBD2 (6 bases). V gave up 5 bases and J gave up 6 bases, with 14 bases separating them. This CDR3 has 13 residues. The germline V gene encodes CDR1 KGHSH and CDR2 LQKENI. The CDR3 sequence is CASSGGTDFEQYF. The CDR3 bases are TGTGCCAGCTCAGGAGGGACGGACTTCGAGCAGTACTTC.

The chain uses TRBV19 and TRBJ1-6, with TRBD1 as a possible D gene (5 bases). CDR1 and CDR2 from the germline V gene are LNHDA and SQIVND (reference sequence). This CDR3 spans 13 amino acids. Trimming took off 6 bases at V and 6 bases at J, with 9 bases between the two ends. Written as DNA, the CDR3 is TGTGCCAGTAGCCCGGGGGGTAATTCACCCCTCCACTTT. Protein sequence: CASSPGGNSPLHF. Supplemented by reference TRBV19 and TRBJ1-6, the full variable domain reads DGGITQSPKYLFRKEGQNVTLSCEQNLNHDAMYWYRQDPGQGLRLIYYSQIVNDFQKGDIAEGYSVSREKKESFPLTVTSAQKNPTAFYLCASSPGGNSPLHFGNGTRLTVT.

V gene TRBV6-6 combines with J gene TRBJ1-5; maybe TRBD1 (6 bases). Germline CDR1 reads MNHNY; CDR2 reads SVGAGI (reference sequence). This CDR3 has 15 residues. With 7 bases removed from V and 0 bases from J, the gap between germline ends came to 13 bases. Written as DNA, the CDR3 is TGTGCCAGCAATCTACAGGGTTATAGCAATCAGCCCCAGCATTTT. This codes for CASNLQGYSNQPQHF.